This T cell receptor beta chain was recovered during a study of vaccination effects on CD4 cells after COVID-19. Study overall: The cohort was immunized with two doses of either the BNT162b2 or mRNA-1273 vaccine. Two recovered convalescent patients were sampled 16 days and one week pre-vaccination.

Sequencing was performed with immunoSEQ multiplex PCR; in TCRdb, only in-frame clones are kept and a portion is missing. Of around 24,000 clones listed, roughly 76% are singletons. Expansion with viral peptide pools was applied to antigen-specific CD4+ T cells by the ViraFEST assay prior to sequencing. Once cultured for roughly ten days, the cells underwent separation to obtain CD4+ T cells. This individual tested PCR-positive for SARS-CoV-2 infection between March and December 2020. Cultures got half-medium changes with IL-2 on days 3 and 7. The CDR3 is made up of 15 amino acids. The junction had 6 bases not matched to a gene; V was cut back by 3 bases and J by 4 bases. Germline CDR1 LGHDT, CDR2 YNNKEL (reference sequence). In regard to this clone: Its antigen is undetermined.

This TCR derives from a human donor who had a prior SARS-CoV-2 infection. Sequencing used CD4+ T cells from PBMCs cultured with SARS-CoV-2 spike peptides, obtained before COVID-19 vaccination. V and J are TRBV3-1 (or the pseudogene TRBV3-2) and TRBJ2-7; 10 positions match TRBD2. The CDR3 spells CASSQRLAGPYEQYF. The DNA for the CDR3 is TGTGCCAGCAGCCAGAGACTAGCGGGTCCTTACGAGCAGTACTTC.